This T cell receptor beta chain was sequenced for a study of blood T cell repertoires in COVID-19. Individuals drawn from 20 to 30 US areas were roughly 18 to 95 years old. Assignment of participants to cohorts was predicated upon participant-reported clinical history. Original handling: Nucleated cell counts were estimated from reference gene primer amplification. Repertoires were generated with immunoSEQ multiplex PCR, while TCRdb's copy carries only in-frame clones and drops some. V, J and clone size reflect that table, while D and trimming were determined from the DNA. Of over 110,000 clones in the sample, about 89% were seen once. There are 12 residues in the CDR3. Germline assignment: CDR1 GTSNPN and CDR2 SVGIG (reference sequence). Germline trimming cut 3 bases from V and 7 bases from J; bases unmatched to any gene: 6.

Material: PBMCs or T cells enriched from blood (not recorded which). This chain joins TRBV30 and TRBJ2-7; 7 bases map to TRBD1. The TCR originated in a man aged 60 to 75 who had recovered from COVID-19. CDR3 in amino acids: CAWRRQGWEQYF. The DNA of the CDR3 is TGTGCCTGGAGACGACAGGGCTGGGAGCAGTACTTC.